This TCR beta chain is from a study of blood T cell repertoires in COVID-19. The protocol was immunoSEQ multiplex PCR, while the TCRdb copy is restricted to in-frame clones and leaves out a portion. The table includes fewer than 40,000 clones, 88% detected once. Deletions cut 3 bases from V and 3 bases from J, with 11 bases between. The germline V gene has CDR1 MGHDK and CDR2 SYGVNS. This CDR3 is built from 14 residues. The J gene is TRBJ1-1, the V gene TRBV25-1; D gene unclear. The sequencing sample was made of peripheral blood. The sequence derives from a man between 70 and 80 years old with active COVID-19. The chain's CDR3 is CASSDPGWDTEAFF. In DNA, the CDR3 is TGTGCCAGCAGTGATCCGGGATGGGACACTGAAGCTTTCTTT.